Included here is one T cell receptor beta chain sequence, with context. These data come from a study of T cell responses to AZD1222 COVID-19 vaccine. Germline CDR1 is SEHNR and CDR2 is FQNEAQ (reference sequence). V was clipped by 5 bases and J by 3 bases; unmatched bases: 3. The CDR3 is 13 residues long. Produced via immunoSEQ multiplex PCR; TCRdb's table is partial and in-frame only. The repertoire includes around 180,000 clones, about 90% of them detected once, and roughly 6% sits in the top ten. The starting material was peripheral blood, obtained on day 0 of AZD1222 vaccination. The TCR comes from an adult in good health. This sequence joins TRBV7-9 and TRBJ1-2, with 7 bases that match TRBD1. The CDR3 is CASSLGTDYGYTF. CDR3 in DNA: TGTGCCAGCAGCCTAGGGACAGACTATGGCTACACCTTC.